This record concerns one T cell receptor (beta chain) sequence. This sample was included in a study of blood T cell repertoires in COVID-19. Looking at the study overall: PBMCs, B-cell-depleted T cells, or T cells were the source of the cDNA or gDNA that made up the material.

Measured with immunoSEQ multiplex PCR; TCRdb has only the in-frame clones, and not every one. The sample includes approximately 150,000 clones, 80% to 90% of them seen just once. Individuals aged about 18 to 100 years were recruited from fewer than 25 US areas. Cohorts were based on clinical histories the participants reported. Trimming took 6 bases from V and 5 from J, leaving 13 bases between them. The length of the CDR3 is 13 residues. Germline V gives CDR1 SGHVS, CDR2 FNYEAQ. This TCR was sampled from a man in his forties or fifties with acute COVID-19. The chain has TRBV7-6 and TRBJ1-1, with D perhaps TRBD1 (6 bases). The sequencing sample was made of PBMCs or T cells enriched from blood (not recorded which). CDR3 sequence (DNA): TGTGCCAGCAGGTGGACAGAAGGAACTGAAGCTTTCTTT. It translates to CASRWTEGTEAFF.